This TCR beta chain appears in the sequencing data of a study of beta chain features in type 1 diabetes. Findings of the study overall: The study found moderately but significantly shorter TCRB CDR3s in all four CD4+ subsets of Type 1 diabetes patients.

The authors reverse transcribed all of the isolated RNA, so sequencing captured expressed TCRB transcripts. The repertoire was sequenced with immunoSEQ multiplex PCR; TCRdb's copy has only in-frame clones and lacks some. The sample comprises 250,000 or so clones, roughly two thirds of which are singletons, and around 0.05% rests with the top ten. Germline V gene data show CDR1 as SGDLS and CDR2 as YYNGEE. The CDR3 loop spans 14 amino acids. The V end lost 1 base, the J end lost 7 bases, and 11 bases lay between the germline ends. Concerning this clone: Its antigen remains unidentified.

The J gene is TRBJ2-2, the V gene TRBV9; no definite D call. This TCR derives from a man between 25 and 39 years old in good health. The sequencing sample was made of naive CD4+ T cells from blood. The CDR3 sequence: CASSVRVSDGELFF. The CDR3 nucleotides are TGTGCCAGCAGCGTAAGAGTTTCTGACGGGGAGCTGTTTTTT.